The text below deals with one T cell receptor beta chain. Germline CDR1 reads SEHNR; CDR2 reads FQNEAQ (reference sequence). The CDR3 spans 14 residues. V lost 6 bases to trimming and J lost 6 bases, with 17 bases between them. The data were obtained in a study of T cell repertoires in ileal Crohn's disease. Study information: Patients had a median roughly 8-year disease duration, and less than 40% were active smokers. Operated complications were stricturing disease (approximately 60%) and penetrating disease (roughly 39%).

Sequencing was performed with immunoSEQ multiplex PCR; in TCRdb, only in-frame clones are kept and a portion is missing. The data contain approximately 11,000 clones, around 90% of them singletons. The time point is: inflamed ileum from the surgical specimen. The TCR was taken from an adult with Crohn's disease. Sequencing used ileal tissue. The chain employs TRBV7-9 and TRBJ1-1, with D uncertain. The CDR3 sequence: CASSSGEMRAEAFF. The DNA of the CDR3 is TGTGCCAGCAGTTCCGGAGAGATGAGGGCTGAAGCTTTCTTT.